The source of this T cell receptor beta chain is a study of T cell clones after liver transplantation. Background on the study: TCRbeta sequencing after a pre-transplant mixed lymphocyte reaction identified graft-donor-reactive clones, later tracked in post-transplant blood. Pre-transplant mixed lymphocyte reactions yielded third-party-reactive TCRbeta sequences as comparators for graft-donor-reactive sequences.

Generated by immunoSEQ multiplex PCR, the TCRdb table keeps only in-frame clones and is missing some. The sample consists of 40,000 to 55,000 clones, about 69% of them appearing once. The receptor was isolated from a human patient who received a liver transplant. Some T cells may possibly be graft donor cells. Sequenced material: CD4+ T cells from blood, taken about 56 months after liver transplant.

The CDR3: CASSDPGGGLRSYEQYF. The CDR3 DNA reads TGCGCCAGCAGTGACCCCGGGGGGGGCCTTCGCTCCTACGAGCAGTACTTC. The chain joins TRBV10-2 to TRBJ2-7; 8 bases are a match to TRBD2. The V and J ends lost 3 bases and 0 bases, in that order; junction bases with no gene match: 10. The germline V gene has CDR1 WSHSY and CDR2 SAAADI. The CDR3 loop spans 17 amino acids.